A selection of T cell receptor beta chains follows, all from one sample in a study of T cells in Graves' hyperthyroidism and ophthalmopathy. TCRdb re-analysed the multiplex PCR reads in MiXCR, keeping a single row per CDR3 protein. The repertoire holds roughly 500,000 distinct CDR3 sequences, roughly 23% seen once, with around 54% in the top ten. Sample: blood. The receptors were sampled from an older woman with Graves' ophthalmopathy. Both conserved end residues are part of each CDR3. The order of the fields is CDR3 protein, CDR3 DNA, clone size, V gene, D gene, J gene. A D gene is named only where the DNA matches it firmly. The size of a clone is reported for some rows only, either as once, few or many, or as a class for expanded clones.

CATSRGSGASEQYF,TGTGCCACCAGCAGGGGGTCGGGGGCGAGCGAGCAGTACTTC,-,TRBV15,-,TRBJ2-7
CASRSGQETQYF,TGTGCCAGCAGAAGCGGGCAAGAGACCCAGTACTTC,few,TRBV11-2,-,TRBJ2-5
CASRSTGGGYTF,TGTGCCAGCAGATCGACAGGGGGTGGCTACACCTTC,few,TRBV6-1,TRBD1,TRBJ1-2
CASSGTGASVGGYTF,TGTGCCAGCAGTGGGACAGGGGCGTCCGTAGGTGGCTACACCTTC,few,TRBV7-9,TRBD1,TRBJ1-2
CASSLQGGQETQYF,TGTGCCAGCAGCCTACAGGGGGGCCAAGAGACCCAGTACTTC,few,TRBV27,TRBD1,TRBJ2-5
CASGVGSGYTF,TGTGCCAGCGGGGTAGGGAGCGGCTACACCTTC,-,TRBV2,-,TRBJ1-2
CSVVIGGGETQYF,TGCAGCGTTGTAATAGGGGGCGGTGAGACCCAGTACTTC,-,TRBV29-1,TRBD1,TRBJ2-5
CASFGGRPRNEQYF,TGTGCCAGCTTTGGGGGGAGGCCCAGGAACGAGCAGTACTTC,few,TRBV28,-,TRBJ2-7
CASSKTGTRADEQYF,TGTGCCAGCAGTAAAACCGGGACTAGAGCCGACGAGCAGTACTTC,-,TRBV6-1,TRBD2,TRBJ2-7
CASSQARSTGELFF,TGTGCCAGCAGTCAGGCTAGAAGCACCGGGGAGCTGTTTTTT,few,TRBV6-1,-,TRBJ2-2
CASPWVAGELFF,TGTGCCAGCCCGTGGGTGGCCGGGGAGCTGTTTTTT,few,TRBV19,-,TRBJ2-2
CATTWDRPGGYEQYF,TGTGCCACCACTTGGGACCGTCCCGGCGGGTACGAGCAGTACTTC,few,TRBV24-1,-,TRBJ2-7
CASSPASGTSTDTQYF,TGTGCCAGCAGTCCCGCTAGCGGGACTAGCACAGATACGCAGTATTTT,few,TRBV12-3/TRBV12-4,TRBD2,TRBJ2-3
CSVGLAGVHEQYF,TGCAGCGTTGGACTAGCGGGAGTACACGAGCAGTACTTC,few,TRBV29-1,TRBD2,TRBJ2-7
CASSLVGWNYEQYF,TGTGCCAGCAGCTTAGTGGGGTGGAACTACGAGCAGTACTTC,few,TRBV7-9,-,TRBJ2-7
CSARERLSYEQYF,TGCAGTGCTAGAGAGCGCCTCTCCTACGAGCAGTACTTC,-,TRBV20-1,-,TRBJ2-7
CSTRGTGELFF,TGCAGTACCAGGGGCACCGGGGAGCTGTTTTTT,-,TRBV29-1,-,TRBJ2-2
CASSLGGLEQETQYF,TGTGCCAGCAGCCTGGGGGGACTAGAGCAAGAGACCCAGTACTTC,few,TRBV7-2,TRBD2,TRBJ2-5
CASSLEASPLHF,TGTGCCAGCAGCTTAGAGGCTTCACCCCTCCACTTT,-,TRBV7-2,-,TRBJ1-6
CASTPPGFGYTF,TGTGCCAGCACCCCCCCTGGGTTCGGCTACACCTTC,many,TRBV28,-,TRBJ1-2
CSVATGPEQYF,TGCAGCGTTGCGACAGGCCCCGAGCAGTACTTC,few,TRBV29-1,-,TRBJ2-7
CASSELAETQYF,TGTGCCAGCAGTGAACTAGCGGAGACGCAGTATTTT,few,TRBV2,TRBD2,TRBJ2-3
CASSKTGEQYF,TGTGCCAGCAGTAAAACGGGAGAGCAGTACTTC,-,TRBV6-2/TRBV6-3,-,TRBJ2-7
CASSSRVGANYGYTF,TGTGCCAGCAGCTCCAGGGTGGGAGCTAACTATGGCTACACCTTC,many,TRBV7-2,-,TRBJ1-2
CATSDTGTPTDTQYF,TGTGCCACCAGTGACACCGGGACACCCACAGATACGCAGTATTTT,-,TRBV24-1,-,TRBJ2-3
CASSRPAGDNEQFF,TGCGCCAGCAGTCGACCAGCGGGGGACAATGAGCAGTTCTTC,-,TRBV10-1,TRBD2,TRBJ2-1
CASSRRSHRGETQYF,TGTGCCAGCAGTCGCAGATCCCACCGAGGGGAGACCCAGTACTTC,few,TRBV3-2,-,TRBJ2-5
CASSLARLRSYNEQFF,TGTGCCAGCAGCTTAGCGCGGCTCCGCTCCTACAATGAGCAGTTCTTC,-,TRBV7-6,-,TRBJ2-1
CASRRLADNEQFF,TGTGCCAGCAGACGACTAGCGGACAATGAGCAGTTCTTC,many,TRBV6-1,TRBD2,TRBJ2-1
CASSPRLAGDNEQFF,TGCGCCAGCAGCCCGAGACTAGCGGGAGACAATGAGCAGTTCTTC,-,TRBV5-1,TRBD2,TRBJ2-1
CASTRRGPNDEQFF,TGTGCCAGCACCAGGAGAGGGCCGAACGATGAGCAGTTCTTC,-,TRBV28,-,TRBJ2-1
CASSEASRGPGGYTF,TGTGCCAGCAGTGAAGCGTCCAGGGGCCCGGGGGGCTACACCTTC,many,TRBV6-1,-,TRBJ1-2
CSARVGVGNQPQHF,TGCAGTGCTAGAGTCGGAGTGGGCAATCAGCCCCAGCATTTT,few,TRBV20-1,-,TRBJ1-5
CASSLGGQQETQYF,TGTGCCAGCAGTTTGGGGGGCCAACAAGAGACCCAGTACTTC,many,TRBV12-3/TRBV12-4,-,TRBJ2-5
CSASRLAVDTQYF,TGCAGTGCTAGTCGGCTAGCGGTAGATACGCAGTATTTT,-,TRBV20-1,TRBD2,TRBJ2-3
CASSFIAGGPPFNEQFF,TGCGCCAGCAGCTTCATAGCGGGAGGTCCCCCTTTTAATGAGCAGTTCTTC,few,TRBV5-1,TRBD2,TRBJ2-1
CASSSEGPNQPQHF,TGTGCCAGCAGCTCCGAAGGGCCAAATCAGCCCCAGCATTTT,-,TRBV7-9,-,TRBJ1-5
CASSLRGLGDTGELFF,TGCGCCAGCAGCTTGAGAGGGCTTGGGGACACCGGGGAGCTGTTTTTT,few,TRBV5-1,-,TRBJ2-2
CASSKDSYYEQYF,TGTGCCAGCAGTAAGGACAGCTACTACGAGCAGTACTTC,-,TRBV2,-,TRBJ2-7
CASSVGQGLSYEQYF,TGTGCCAGCAGCGTGGGACAGGGCTTGTCCTACGAGCAGTACTTC,-,TRBV9,TRBD1,TRBJ2-7
CVSSPATARGTEAFF,TGTGTCAGCTCACCGGCGACCGCAAGGGGCACTGAAGCTTTCTTT,-,TRBV18,-,TRBJ1-1
CASSPDQARDSPLHF,TGTGCCAGCAGTCCCGACCAAGCCCGGGATTCACCCCTCCACTTT,-,TRBV27,-,TRBJ1-6
CASIRGRNNYGYTF,TGTGCCAGCATTCGAGGGAGGAATAACTATGGCTACACCTTC,-,TRBV2,-,TRBJ1-2
CATSDWKNTEAFF,TGTGCCACCAGTGATTGGAAGAACACTGAAGCTTTCTTT,few,TRBV24-1,-,TRBJ1-1
CASSWTGLGYTF,TGTGCCAGCAGCTGGACAGGGCTTGGCTACACCTTC,-,TRBV7-9,TRBD1,TRBJ1-2
CASSLSITSGADTQYF,TGTGCCAGCAGTTTATCGATTACTAGCGGGGCAGATACGCAGTATTTT,-,TRBV27,TRBD2,TRBJ2-3
CASSEGQVQGYTF,TGTGCCAGCAGTGAGGGACAGGTGCAAGGCTACACCTTC,many,TRBV2,TRBD1,TRBJ1-2
CASSLEGAGVREQYF,TGCGCCAGCAGCCTGGAGGGGGCAGGGGTAAGGGAGCAGTACTTC,few,TRBV5-1,-,TRBJ2-7
CASSFDLSWGANTGELFF,TGTGCCAGCAGCTTCGACCTCTCTTGGGGAGCGAACACCGGGGAGCTGTTTTTT,-,TRBV7-9,-,TRBJ2-2
CASSQAGTGPYGYTF,TGTGCCAGCAGCCAAGCCGGGACAGGGCCCTATGGCTACACCTTC,few,TRBV7-9,TRBD1,TRBJ1-2
CASRRQGADGYTF,TGTGCCAGTAGACGACAGGGGGCGGATGGCTACACCTTC,-,TRBV19,TRBD1,TRBJ1-2